Listed below are T cell receptor beta chains from one sample, sequenced in a study of shared clonotypes between healthy human individuals. TCRdb's table, derived via immunoSEQ multiplex PCR, lists solely in-frame clones and lacks some. The table has approximately 500,000 clones, 75% to 80% seen once. Specimen: PBMCs. The receptors shown here come from a woman aged 40 to 55 in good health. Some clones in this sample may be carry-over from other donors' samples. Each CDR3 is given with its conserved first and last residue. Fields, in order: CDR3 DNA, CDR3 protein, V gene, J gene, clone size, D gene. The D gene is left open where the match is weak. The size of a clone is reported for some rows only, either as once, few or many, or as a class for expanded clones.

DNA: TGCAGCGTTGAGGTCCCCCGGGGGGTCCAAGAGACCCAGTACTTC
CDR3: CSVEVPRGVQETQYF
V: TRBV29-1
J: TRBJ2-5
size: -
D: TRBD2

DNA: TGTGCCAGCTCTTCTCTAAGCAAGGGCTACGAGCAGTACTTC
CDR3: CASSSLSKGYEQYF
V: TRBV18
J: TRBJ2-7
size: -
D: -

DNA: TGTGCCACCAGCGGGCAGAGGAATGAAAAACTGTTTTTT
CDR3: CATSGQRNEKLFF
V: TRBV15
J: TRBJ1-4
size: -
D: -

DNA: TGTGCCAGCAGCTTGGCCAACAGGGGAAGGACTGAAGCTTTCTTT
CDR3: CASSLANRGRTEAFF
V: TRBV5-4
J: TRBJ1-1
size: -
D: TRBD1

DNA: TGTGCCAGTAGTTCTCGACAGGGACTTTACGAGCAGTACTTC
CDR3: CASSSRQGLYEQYF
V: TRBV19
J: TRBJ2-7
size: once
D: -

DNA: TGCGCCAGCAGCTCGGGACTAGCGAACGACGAGCAGTACTTC
CDR3: CASSSGLANDEQYF
V: TRBV5-1
J: TRBJ2-7
size: few
D: TRBD2

DNA: TGCAGCGTGGATTGGTGGACAGGGTCCCGCTACGAGCAGTACTTC
CDR3: CSVDWWTGSRYEQYF
V: TRBV29-1
J: TRBJ2-7
size: -
D: TRBD1

DNA: TGTGCCAGCAGTTACTCGAGTTATGGCTACACCTTC
CDR3: CASSYSSYGYTF
V: TRBV6-6
J: TRBJ1-2
size: -
D: -

DNA: TGTGCCATCAGTGAAGGGCAGGAGAGTCAGCCCCAGCATTTT
CDR3: CAISEGQESQPQHF
V: TRBV10-3
J: TRBJ1-5
size: many
D: -

DNA: TGTGCCAGCTCGAGCTACAGGGGTCCCTACGAGCAGTACTTC
CDR3: CASSSYRGPYEQYF
V: TRBV18
J: TRBJ2-7
size: -
D: TRBD1

DNA: TGCGCCAGCAGCTTGGGACCGCGGGGATCCTACGAGCAGTACTTC
CDR3: CASSLGPRGSYEQYF
V: TRBV5-1
J: TRBJ2-7
size: -
D: -

DNA: TGTGCCAGCAGCCTAAGACTAGCGGGAGTAGAGACCCAGTACTTC
CDR3: CASSLRLAGVETQYF
V: TRBV11-2
J: TRBJ2-5
size: -
D: TRBD2

DNA: TGCGCCAGCAGCTCAATGGGACTAGCGGAAATCATCCATGAGCAGTTCTTC
CDR3: CASSSMGLAEIIHEQFF
V: TRBV5-1
J: TRBJ2-1
size: once
D: TRBD2

DNA: TGTGCCAGCAGCCCTACTAGAAACTACGAGCAGTACTTC
CDR3: CASSPTRNYEQYF
V: TRBV7-8
J: TRBJ2-7
size: few
D: -

DNA: TGTGCCAGCAGTGAAGGGGACTTTGGCGGAGATACGCAGTATTTT
CDR3: CASSEGDFGGDTQYF
V: TRBV6-1
J: TRBJ2-3
size: few
D: -

DNA: TGTGCCAGCAGCTTAGAATCCGCGGGGACGCAGTATTTT
CDR3: CASSLESAGTQYF
V: TRBV11-2
J: TRBJ2-3
size: -
D: -

DNA: TGTGCCAGCAGTGAAGACAGGGTTAGCACAGATACGCAGTATTTT
CDR3: CASSEDRVSTDTQYF
V: TRBV6-1
J: TRBJ2-3
size: -
D: -

DNA: TGTGCCAGCACCAACACCAGGAGGAGCTCCTACAATGAGCAGTTCTTC
CDR3: CASTNTRRSSYNEQFF
V: TRBV7-9
J: TRBJ2-1
size: -
D: -

DNA: TGCGCCAGCAGCTTGGTCGGACTGAACACCGGGGAGCTGTTTTTT
CDR3: CASSLVGLNTGELFF
V: TRBV5-1
J: TRBJ2-2
size: -
D: -

DNA: TGTGCCAGCAGAAAAACTAGCGGGACTCAAGAGACCCAGTACTTC
CDR3: CASRKTSGTQETQYF
V: TRBV7-2
J: TRBJ2-5
size: -
D: TRBD2

DNA: TGCGCCAGCAGCTTGGCCGGGGCAATTCGGCTTGTCGGGGAGCTGTTTTTT
CDR3: CASSLAGAIRLVGELFF
V: TRBV5-1
J: TRBJ2-2
size: -
D: -

DNA: TGTGCCAGCAGTCCCGGAATTGCCTCTGGGGCCAACGTCCTGACTTTC
CDR3: CASSPGIASGANVLTF
V: TRBV5-4
J: TRBJ2-6
size: -
D: -

DNA: TGTGCCAGCAGCTTAGTGGGCAGTACGCAGTATTTT
CDR3: CASSLVGSTQYF
V: TRBV7-8
J: TRBJ2-3
size: once
D: -

DNA: TGTGCCAGTAGTGGGCGGTGGACTAGCGGGACACAGTTCTTC
CDR3: CASSGRWTSGTQFF
V: TRBV19
J: TRBJ2-1
size: -
D: TRBD2

DNA: TGCAGCGCTTCGACTAGCGGGGCATCCTACGAGCAGTACTTC
CDR3: CSASTSGASYEQYF
V: TRBV29-1
J: TRBJ2-7
size: few
D: TRBD2

DNA: TGCGCCAGCAGTCGTGACGGGGCCAGTGAGCAGTTCTTC
CDR3: CASSRDGASEQFF
V: TRBV5-1
J: TRBJ2-1
size: -
D: -

DNA: TGTGCCAGCAGCCCCAACAGGGGGCTGTTAAAGTACGAGCAGTACTTC
CDR3: CASSPNRGLLKYEQYF
V: TRBV9
J: TRBJ2-7
size: -
D: TRBD1

DNA: TGTGCCAGCAGCTTAGCTCCGCCGGGACGGTACTCCTACGAGCAGTACTTC
CDR3: CASSLAPPGRYSYEQYF
V: TRBV7-9
J: TRBJ2-7
size: -
D: -

DNA: TGCGCCAGCAGTGAGGTAAAGAACACTGAAGCTTTCTTT
CDR3: CASSEVKNTEAFF
V: TRBV10-1
J: TRBJ1-1
size: few
D: -

DNA: TGTGCCAGCAGCTTTCTGCGCAATAATGAAAAACTGTTTTTT
CDR3: CASSFLRNNEKLFF
V: TRBV11-2
J: TRBJ1-4
size: -
D: -

DNA: TGTGCCAGCTCACCACGGAGGGGACAGGGCCAAGAGACCCAGTACTTC
CDR3: CASSPRRGQGQETQYF
V: TRBV18
J: TRBJ2-5
size: -
D: TRBD1

DNA: TGTGCCACCAGCAGAGAACCGGGACAGGACTACGAGCAGTACTTC
CDR3: CATSREPGQDYEQYF
V: TRBV15
J: TRBJ2-7
size: -
D: TRBD1

DNA: TGCGCCAGCAGTGGGGACAGGATGTACAATGAGCAGTTCTTC
CDR3: CASSGDRMYNEQFF
V: TRBV4-1
J: TRBJ2-1
size: many
D: TRBD1

DNA: TGTGCCAGCAGCCGTAATAGCGGGAGGGCCGGGGAGCTGTTTTTT
CDR3: CASSRNSGRAGELFF
V: TRBV7-9
J: TRBJ2-2
size: -
D: TRBD2

DNA: TGTGCCAGCAGCGTAGGGGAAGGGTTCACAGATACGCAGTATTTT
CDR3: CASSVGEGFTDTQYF
V: TRBV9
J: TRBJ2-3
size: -
D: -

DNA: TGTGCCAGCAGTTTTTCCGCCCAGGGCCATGAGCAGTTCTTC
CDR3: CASSFSAQGHEQFF
V: TRBV27
J: TRBJ2-1
size: -
D: -